The 9 T cell receptor beta chains in this list originate from one sample, sequenced in a study of identical twins. TCRdb re-called the 5' RACE reads through MiXCR, storing one row per CDR3 protein. In the table there are some 500,000 distinct CDR3 sequences, roughly 21% of which are singletons. This sample also belongs to another study, concerning T cells expressing NK-cell markers.

Sequenced sample: CD4+ T cells sorted from blood. These receptors came from a woman younger than 35 in good health.

The sample holds a few counts of this clonotype. V gene TRBV2 combines with J gene TRBJ2-7; D is unclear. The CDR3 spans 12 residues. CDR1 SNHLY and CDR2 FYNNEI come from the germline V gene. V was cut by 8 bases and J by 0 bases, with 8 bases left in between. For the CDR3, the DNA is TGTGCCAGCGTTCCAGACTCCTACGAGCAGTACTTC. This encodes CASVPDSYEQYF. Full variable domain (missing parts from reference TRBV2 and TRBJ2-7): EPEVTQTPSHQVTQMGQEVILRCVPISNHLYFYWYRQILGQKVEFLVSFYNNEISEKSEIFDDQFSVERPDGSNFTLKIRSTKLEDSAMYFCASVPDSYEQYFGPGTRLTVT.

V gene TRBV7-6 combines with J gene TRBJ2-5; D is unclear. Looked up from germline, CDR1 is SGHVS and CDR2 is FNYEAQ. V was trimmed by 5 bases and J by 2 bases, leaving 15 bases between them. The CDR3 runs to 15 residues. DNA for the CDR3: TGTGCCAGCAGCCTAGGCCCAAGCCTGCAAGAGACCCAGTACTTC. This translates into CASSLGPSLQETQYF.

This clonotype was seen more than once but under ten times. V usage is TRBV12-3 or TRBV12-4 and J usage is TRBJ2-3, with 8 bases matching TRBD2. The CDR3 has 17 amino acids. With 6 bases clipped from V and 0 bases from J, the junction kept 11 bases outside the gene matches. In nucleotides, the CDR3 is TGTGCCAGCAGCAGTACGATCCTAGCGGGTAGCACAGATACGCAGTATTTT. It encodes CASSSTILAGSTDTQYF.

The CDR3 loop is CASSLLGRRATDTQYF. CDR3 DNA sequence: TGTGCCAGCAGCCTCCTAGGGAGGCGGGCCACAGATACGCAGTATTTT. This chain joins TRBV7-9 and TRBJ2-3; tentative D call: TRBD2 (6 bases). The germline gives CDR1 SEHNR, CDR2 FQNEAQ (reference sequence). V dropped 5 bases and J dropped 2 bases, with 17 bases sitting between them. The CDR3 contains 16 residues. The full variable domain, completed using reference TRBV7-9 and TRBJ2-3, is DTGVSQNPRHKITKRGQNVTFRCDPISEHNRLYWYRQTLGQGPEFLTYFQNEAQLEKSRLLSDRFSAERPKGSFSTLEIQRTEQGDSAMYLCASSLLGRRATDTQYFGPGTRLTVL.

This clonotype came up a few times. This chain connects TRBV20-1 to TRBJ2-3, with no clear D. Germline V gene data show CDR1 as DFQATT and CDR2 as SNEGSKA (reference sequence). This CDR3 spans 11 amino acids. V lost 3 bases and J lost 5, with 6 bases in between. This CDR3 reads CSASFGDTQYF. The CDR3 nucleotides are TGCAGTGCTAGTTTTGGAGATACGCAGTATTTT.

The J gene is TRBJ2-7, the V gene TRBV7-2; D may be TRBD2 (5 bases). Germline CDR1 reads SGHTA; CDR2 reads FQGNSA. The ends were cut back, 3 bases at V and 3 bases at J, with 9 bases in the middle. There are 13 residues in the CDR3. This CDR3 reads CASSFRGDYEQYF. DNA for the CDR3: TGTGCCAGCAGCTTCCGGGGTGACTACGAGCAGTACTTC.

The genes are TRBV20-1 and TRBJ2-7, with D uncertain. The CDR3 totals 11 residues. Germline V gives CDR1 DFQATT, CDR2 SNEGSKA (reference sequence). Trimming cost V 3 bases and J 2 bases, with 5 bases left between them. This CDR3 reads CSASSPYEQYF. CDR3 nucleotides: TGCAGTGCTAGTTCCCCCTACGAGCAGTACTTC.

This chain links TRBV4-3 with TRBJ2-7, with D tentatively TRBD2 (7 bases). The germline gives CDR1 LGHNA, CDR2 YSLEER. V gave up 3 bases and J gave up 5 bases, with 11 bases separating them. The CDR3 runs to 13 residues. CDR3 amino acids: CASSHRGGDEQYF. In nucleotides, the CDR3 is TGCGCCAGCAGCCACAGGGGAGGGGACGAGCAGTACTTC.

The chain carries TRBV5-1 and TRBJ2-1; TRBD2 agrees at 9 bases. This CDR3 has 15 amino acids. With V trimmed by 2 bases and J by 7 bases, 7 bases remained unmatched. In germline, CDR1 is SGHRS, CDR2 YFSETQ. This chain's CDR3 is CASSFVVAGANEQFF. Here the CDR3 DNA reads TGCGCCAGCAGCTTCGTCGTAGCGGGAGCGAATGAGCAGTTCTTC.